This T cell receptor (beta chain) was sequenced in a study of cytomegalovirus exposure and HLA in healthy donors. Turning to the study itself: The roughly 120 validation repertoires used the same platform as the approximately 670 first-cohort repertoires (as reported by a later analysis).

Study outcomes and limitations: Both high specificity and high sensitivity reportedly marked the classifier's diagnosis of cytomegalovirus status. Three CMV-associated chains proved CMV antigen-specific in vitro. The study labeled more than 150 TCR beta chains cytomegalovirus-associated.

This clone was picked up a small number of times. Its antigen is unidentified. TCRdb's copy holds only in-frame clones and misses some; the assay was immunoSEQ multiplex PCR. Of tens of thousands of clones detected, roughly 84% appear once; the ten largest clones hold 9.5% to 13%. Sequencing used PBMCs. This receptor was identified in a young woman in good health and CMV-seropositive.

The CDR3 coding sequence is TGTGCCAGTAGTATCCCGGGACAGGGAGGTTCACCCCTCCACTTT. It is translated as CASSIPGQGGSPLHF. The V gene is TRBV19, the J gene TRBJ1-6; the match to TRBD1 covers 9 bases. Germline loops: CDR1 LNHDA, CDR2 SQIVND (reference sequence). This CDR3 spans 15 amino acids. V gave up 3 bases and J gave up 9 bases; unmatched junction bases: 6.